This paragraph covers one T cell receptor (beta chain) sequence. The sample holds one count of this clone. The target of this receptor is not known. No clone much larger than this one lies a single base away; base qualities are absent. This sample stems from a study of blood T cell repertoires in COVID-19 (dated by TCRdb to 2020 to 2021). Study-level background: Collaborator samples came from the United States, Italy and Spain and covered acute and convalescent phases of COVID-19. A de-identified subject ID, COVID-19 status, age in years and sex were almost always included in the sample metadata. Samples were obtained from the ongoing ImmuneRACE study (first 160 participants) and from about 1,300 subjects provided by 6 global collaborators. The repertoires were made available in a free public database intended to serve as a resource for research on the immune response to SARS-CoV-2. Subjects who had been exposed to COVID-19, were actively infected with it, or had recovered from it provided the deeply sampled blood TCRbeta repertoires that made up the dataset. Where available, HLA class I and class II types were obtained from metadata supplied by the sample provider rather than from assay-based typing. The prospective study material was composed of cDNA or gDNA derived from T cells, B-cell-depleted T cells, or PBMCs.

The CDR3 spans 13 residues, from the cysteine through the valine. Just the 39-base CDR3 DNA is kept, in frame starting at base 1. Relative to germline, V is 0 bases shorter and J is 6 bases shorter, with 9 bases between their ends. Taken from the germline V gene (reference sequence), the CDR1 and CDR2 loops are MNHEY and SMNVEV. What the work shows at the level of the full study, not this receptor alone: How much clinical and demographic metadata was included differed by source and by participant, and the metadata was provided uncurated.

The collaborating institutions used their own protocols to collect whole blood in K2EDTA tubes. For TCRbeta analysis, collaborators shipped samples as frozen whole blood, isolated PBMCs, or DNA extracted from either of those sample types. The immunoSEQ Assay, a bias-controlled multiplex PCR, was used to amplify TCRbeta CDR3 regions from genomic DNA. As for how the authors treated the data: The number of nucleated cells in each sample was estimated from the amplification of reference gene primers within the assay. Sequence reads were collapsed and filtered to measure the absolute abundance of every unique TCRbeta CDR3 rearrangement. Productive Simpson clonality was computed per sample as the square root of Simpson's diversity index over productive rearrangements. This is the immuneACCESS table as TCRdb keeps it, with only in-frame sequences that have V and J called. A part of the clones is gone; compared with another copy, unresolved V genes explain less than half, and the rest is unexplained. Clone size and the V and J calls come from that table; the DNA yielded D and trimming. This sample has approximately 89,000 clones in its table, and 70% to 90% of those were observed once. Of the sample, about 4.5% falls within the top ten clones.

Recombination linked TRBV27 to TRBJ2-7; the D segment cannot be called with confidence. The sequenced sample consisted of peripheral blood. The sequence was collected from a man aged 65 to 85 with acute or convalescent COVID-19. The DNA sequence is TGTGCCAGCAGTTTATCGAGGTTAAGCGAGCAGTACGTC. Its translation reads: CASSLSRLSEQYV.